Listed here are 10 T cell receptor beta chains from one sample, sequenced in a study of memory CD4+ T cells and cytomegalovirus serostatus. The sort gate was single viable CD3+CD4+CD8-CD45RO+ cells for memory CD4+ T cells. The method was immunoSEQ multiplex PCR; TCRdb's version includes in-frame clones alone and lacks a portion of them. The sample includes fewer than 40,000 clones, around 80% seen only once; the top ten take under 6%. The sequencing input was memory CD4+ T cells from blood. Receptors originate from an adult in good health and CMV-seropositive.

This clone came up once. This rearrangement joins TRBV19 to TRBJ2-3; tentative D call: TRBD2 (6 bases). Deletions cut 5 bases from V and 5 bases from J, with 20 bases between. The CDR3 runs 16 residues. The germline V gene encodes CDR1 LNHDA and CDR2 SQIVND (reference sequence). CDR3 in amino acids: CASSFTRAGTGDTQYF. DNA for the CDR3: TGTGCCAGTAGTTTTACCCGGGCGGGGACGGGAGATACGCAGTATTTT.

This chain joins TRBV4-3 and TRBJ1-1; 8 nucleotides align to TRBD1. V trimming: 1 base; J trimming: 3 bases; junction bases outside the gene matches: 4. Germline V gene lookup returns CDR1 LGHNA and CDR2 YSLEER. The CDR3 totals 15 residues. CDR3 sequence reads: CASSQGQGYYTEAFF. CDR3 in DNA: TGCGCCAGCAGCCAAGGACAGGGGTACTACACTGAAGCTTTCTTT.

The V gene is TRBV18, the J gene TRBJ1-6; D is undetermined. The CDR3 has 15 amino acids. V was pared by 2 bases and J by 5 bases, with 10 bases between. Looked up from germline, CDR1 is KGHSH and CDR2 is LQKENI. In DNA, the CDR3 is TGTGCCAGCTCACCAAGAAACGGAGATAATTCACCCCTCCACTTT. Protein: CASSPRNGDNSPLHF.

The genes are TRBV11-3 and TRBJ2-2; 9 bases are a match to TRBD1. The CDR3 consists of 16 residues. Germline CDR1 is SGHNT and CDR2 is YENEEA. The ends lost 5 bases at V and 0 bases at J; junction bases unmatched: 4. CDR3 bases: TGTGCCAGCAGCCCCGGGACAGGGACGAACACCGGGGAGCTGTTTTTT. It encodes CASSPGTGTNTGELFF.

The genes are TRBV7-9 and TRBJ1-5; D remains unclear. CDR1 is SEHNR, CDR2 FQNEAQ, per germline (reference sequence). Between the trimmed V and J ends, which lost 1 base and 8 bases, there was a span of 15 bases. The CDR3 length is 15 residues. The CDR3 bases are TGTGCCAGCAGCTTAGGTTCTGGCGCCCGGGAGCCCCAGCATTTT. Translating gives CASSLGSGAREPQHF.

The chain joins TRBV7-6 to TRBJ2-7, with D perhaps TRBD2 (6 bases). The V end was cut by 2 bases, the J end by 6 bases, with 8 bases between. This CDR3 is built from 12 residues. From germline, CDR1 is SGHVS and CDR2 FNYEAQ. The CDR3 DNA reads TGTGCCAGCAGCTTATGGGGGGTCGAGCAGTACTTC. It yields the protein CASSLWGVEQYF.

The V call is TRBV27, the J call TRBJ1-6; 11 bases are shared with TRBD1. With V trimmed by 6 bases and J by 9 bases, 7 bases remained unmatched. The CDR3 contains 15 residues. Germline CDR1 is MNHEY and CDR2 is SMNVEV (reference sequence). This chain's CDR3 is CASRLTGTGGSPLHF. In nucleotides, the CDR3 is TGTGCCAGCAGACTTACCGGGACAGGGGGTTCACCCCTCCACTTT.

The chain carries TRBV29-1 and TRBJ1-1, with 7 positions matching TRBD1. The germline V gene encodes CDR1 SQVTM and CDR2 ANQGSEA. The J segment lost 5 bases and the V segment lost 6 bases, leaving 6 bases of the junction unmatched. The CDR3 covers 12 residues. The CDR3 reads CSVNKGATEAFF. CDR3 bases: TGCAGCGTCAACAAGGGGGCAACTGAAGCTTTCTTT.

This clone was observed a handful of times. The V and J genes are TRBV2 and TRBJ1-4; possible D gene TRBD1, 6 bases. Trimming stripped 0 bases from V and 5 bases from J, with 10 bases between. CDR3 length: 15 residues. CDR1 is SNHLY and CDR2 is FYNNEI in the germline V gene. CDR3: CASSEARTANEKLFF. CDR3 bases: TGTGCCAGCAGTGAAGCAAGGACAGCGAATGAAAAACTGTTTTTT.

This clone occurred once. The chain has TRBV7-9 and TRBJ1-1, with D unresolved. Trimming stripped 4 bases from V and 0 bases from J, with 6 bases between. The CDR3 is 13 residues long. CDR1 is SEHNR, CDR2 FQNEAQ, per germline (reference sequence). CDR3 coding DNA: TGTGCCAGCAGCTCAAAGTTGAACACTGAAGCTTTCTTT. It specifies CASSSKLNTEAFF.